These T cell receptor beta chains were read from a single sample in a study of shared clonotypes between healthy human individuals. TCRdb's copy holds only in-frame clones and misses some; the assay was immunoSEQ multiplex PCR. The table shows fewer than 3 million clones, with roughly 92% occurring only once. Sequencing was performed on naive CD4+ T cells from PBMCs. Receptors were obtained from a man younger than 35 in good health. Some clones in this sample may be carry-over from other donors' samples. Each CDR3 is given with its conserved first and last residue. Fields, in order: V gene, D gene, clone size, J gene, CDR3 DNA, CDR3 protein. D genes are given only for firm matches. The size of a clone is reported for some rows only, either as once, few or many, or as a class for expanded clones.

TRBV9	NA	NA	TRBJ2-1	TGTGCCAGCAGCGTAGCAGAAGGGGGAAGTTCCTACAATGAGCAGTTCTTC	CASSVAEGGSSYNEQFF
TRBV2	NA	NA	TRBJ1-1	TGTGCCAGCAATGGGGGGGCCCCTATGAACACTGAAGCTTTCTTT	CASNGGAPMNTEAFF
TRBV5-1	NA	NA	TRBJ2-1	TGCGCCAGCAGCTTGCAAAATTACAATGAGCAGTTCTTC	CASSLQNYNEQFF
TRBV28	NA	NA	TRBJ1-1	TGTGCCAGCAGTTTATGGGGGGGGGTCACTGAAGCTTTCTTT	CASSLWGGVTEAFF
TRBV28	TRBD1	NA	TRBJ2-6	TGTGCCAGCAGTCGCCCCCGGGACAGGGCGTCCGCCGGGGCCAACGTCCTGACTTTC	CASSRPRDRASAGANVLTF
TRBV28	NA	NA	TRBJ2-3	TGTGCCAGCAGTTTATCCGGGCGGGTGGCAGATACGCAGTATTTT	CASSLSGRVADTQYF
TRBV7-9	NA	NA	TRBJ1-1	TGTGCCAGCAGCTTAGACCCGACTGAAGCTTTCTTT	CASSLDPTEAFF
TRBV29-1	NA	few	TRBJ1-1	TGCAGCGTTGGGTACAGAGGGGCTGAAGCTTTCTTT	CSVGYRGAEAFF
TRBV6-5	NA	NA	TRBJ2-7	TGTGCCAGCACCCCCTCCCAGGGTTACTACGAGCAGTACTTC	CASTPSQGYYEQYF
TRBV7-9	NA	few	TRBJ2-1	TGTGCCAGCAGCTTAGCGCTTGGCCAGGCGTCCTACAATGAGCAGTTCTTC	CASSLALGQASYNEQFF
TRBV11-3	NA	NA	TRBJ2-1	TGTGCCAGCAGCACATTCGAGGGCGATGAGCAGTTCTTC	CASSTFEGDEQFF
TRBV29-1	NA	NA	TRBJ2-3	TGCAGCGTTCGCCGGCTATTGACAGATACGCAGTATTTT	CSVRRLLTDTQYF
TRBV5-1	TRBD1	NA	TRBJ2-5	TGCGCCAGCAGCGAAGGACAGGGAGGAGAGACCCAGTACTTC	CASSEGQGGETQYF
TRBV6-1	NA	NA	TRBJ1-5	TGTGCCAGCAGTGAGGCGGGGGGCCATAGCAATCAGCCCCAGCATTTT	CASSEAGGHSNQPQHF
TRBV7-2	TRBD1	NA	TRBJ2-7	TGTGCCAGCAGCTTAATTGACAGGGGGCTACACTTC	CASSLIDRGLHF
TRBV29-1	NA	NA	TRBJ2-1	TGCAGCGGCAAACAGGGCAATGAGCAGTTCTTC	CSGKQGNEQFF
TRBV5-1	TRBD2	NA	TRBJ2-7	TGCGCCAGCAGCTTGGTAGTAGCGGGGACCTACGAGCAGTACTTC	CASSLVVAGTYEQYF
TRBV11-2	TRBD1	NA	TRBJ2-5	TGTGCCAGCAGCCCCTACAGGGGCCAAGAGACCCAGTACTTC	CASSPYRGQETQYF
TRBV18	NA	NA	TRBJ2-1	TGTGCCAGCTCACCACCGGTCCTCAATGAGCAGTTCTTC	CASSPPVLNEQFF
TRBV5-1	NA	NA	TRBJ2-3	TGCGCCAGCAGCTTGTCAGACCTCACAGATACGCAGTATTTT	CASSLSDLTDTQYF
TRBV5-6	NA	NA	TRBJ1-5	TGTGCCAGCAGCTTGTCGAGCGGGACAACTTATAGCAATCAGCCCCAGCATTTT	CASSLSSGTTYSNQPQHF
TRBV10-3	NA	NA	TRBJ2-1	TGTGCCATCATGGAGCGGGCCGACAATGAGCAGTTCTTC	CAIMERADNEQFF
TRBV7-2	NA	NA	TRBJ1-3	TGTGCCAGCAGCGCGGGACACTCTGGAAACACCATATATTTT	CASSAGHSGNTIYF
TRBV5-1	NA	NA	TRBJ2-3	TGCGCCAGCAGCTTATACGTAAGGGGTACCCTATCTTCCACAGATACGCAGTATTTT	CASSLYVRGTLSSTDTQYF
TRBV7-2	NA	NA	TRBJ2-5	TGTGCCAGCAGCATAAGCGGGGAGACCCAGTACTTC	CASSISGETQYF
TRBV7-9	NA	once	TRBJ1-2	TGTGCCAGCAGCTTAAATCAGCTCTACGGAGACTATGGCTACACCTTC	CASSLNQLYGDYGYTF
TRBV4-2	TRBD1	NA	TRBJ1-5	TGTGCCAGCAGCCACCCGGGACAGGGTTCCTATGGGAGTCAGCCCCAGCATTTT	CASSHPGQGSYGSQPQHF
TRBV27	NA	NA	TRBJ1-4	TGTGCCAGCAGTGCGTCGACGACCCCTAATGAAAAACTGTTTTTT	CASSASTTPNEKLFF
TRBV29-1	TRBD1	NA	TRBJ1-3	TGCAGCGTGACAGGGGGCGGTGGAAACACCATATATTTT	CSVTGGGGNTIYF
TRBV7-6	NA	NA	TRBJ1-5	TGTGCCAGCAGCTTAGCGGATCAGCCCCAGCATTTT	CASSLADQPQHF
TRBV30	NA	NA	TRBJ1-1	TGTGCCTGGAGCCCAGGGCAGGGTAGAGCTTTCTTT	CAWSPGQGRAFF
TRBV18	NA	NA	TRBJ2-3	TGTGCCAGCTCCGTCCAGGATACGCAGTATTTT	CASSVQDTQYF
TRBV30	NA	NA	TRBJ2-1	TGTGCCTGGAGCGCCGGGGCCAAACGAGAGTTCTTC	CAWSAGAKREFF
TRBV6-1	NA	NA	TRBJ2-7	TGTGCCAGCAGGACAATTCCGGGCGGCTCCTACGAGCAGTACTTC	CASRTIPGGSYEQYF
TRBV28	NA	NA	TRBJ2-7	TGTGCCAGCACCGTAGGGGCTCCCCGCTACGAGCAGTACTTC	CASTVGAPRYEQYF
TRBV5-1	NA	NA	TRBJ1-3	TGCGCCAGCAGCTTGTTCTCAGGGTCTGGAAACACCATATATTTT	CASSLFSGSGNTIYF
TRBV7-9	NA	NA	TRBJ2-2	TGTGCCAGCAGCTTAACAGGGACCTTAAACACCGGGGAGCTGTTTTTT	CASSLTGTLNTGELFF
TRBV27	NA	NA	TRBJ2-5	TGTGCCAGCAGTTCAGGGATGTGGGAGACCCAGTACTTC	CASSSGMWETQYF
TRBV7-2	TRBD1	once	TRBJ2-3	TGTGCCAGCAGCCCCCGGCAGGGGGCCCGGGATACGCAGTATTTT	CASSPRQGARDTQYF
TRBV6-6	NA	NA	TRBJ1-2	TGTGCCAGCAGTTTCCACGGATCTTTGGGCTACACCTTC	CASSFHGSLGYTF
TRBV7-9	TRBD1	NA	TRBJ2-2	TGTGCCAGCATTTCGTGGGACAGGAGTGGCGGGGAGCTGTTTTTT	CASISWDRSGGELFF
TRBV2	NA	NA	TRBJ1-4	TGTGCCAGCAAGGATCGAATAAATGATGGAAAACTGTTTTTT	CASKDRINDGKLFF
TRBV5-1	TRBD1	NA	TRBJ2-3	TGCGCCAGCAGCTTGGTTCAGGGGGCCACAGATACGCAGTATTTT	CASSLVQGATDTQYF
TRBV25-1	NA	NA	TRBJ2-3	TGTGCCAGCAGTGAATTTCACTCGCGGGGACACCTCACAGATACGCAGTATTTT	CASSEFHSRGHLTDTQYF
TRBV27	TRBD1	NA	TRBJ1-3	TGTGCCAGCAGATGTCAGACAGGGGCATGGTTCCGAAACACCATATATTTT	CASRCQTGAWFRNTIYF
TRBV5-1	NA	NA	TRBJ2-3	TGCGCCAGCAGCTCCTTGGGGGGAGATACGCAGTATTTT	CASSSLGGDTQYF
TRBV2	TRBD2	NA	TRBJ2-3	TGTGCCAGCAGCTTCGGACTAGCGGGAGGGCCTGGAGATACGCAGTATTTT	CASSFGLAGGPGDTQYF